These 23 T cell receptor beta chains originate from one sample sequenced in a study of cytomegalovirus exposure and HLA in healthy donors. Clones were sequenced by immunoSEQ multiplex PCR, and TCRdb holds only the in-frame ones, with some missing. The table shows about 250,000 clones, with roughly nine tenths occurring only once. The specimen sequenced was PBMCs. These receptors came from a man aged 18-30 years in good health and CMV-seropositive.

V gene TRBV7-9 combines with J gene TRBJ2-7; TRBD2 might be the D (5 bases). Trimming stripped 4 bases from V and 2 bases from J, with 15 bases between. CDR1 and CDR2 (germline): SEHNR, FQNEAQ (reference sequence). The CDR3 is made up of 15 amino acids. The CDR3 here is CASSYPGYETYEQYF. CDR3 DNA sequence: TGTGCCAGCAGCTATCCGGGGTATGAGACCTACGAGCAGTACTTC.

The chain joins TRBV6-1 to TRBJ1-1; no firm D call. V was clipped by 1 base and J by 1 base, with 7 bases between them. Germline V gene data show CDR1 as MNHNS and CDR2 as SASEGT. CDR3 size: 14 residues. CDR3 nucleotide sequence: TGTGCCAGCAGTGAAGGCCCAGAGAACACTGAAGCTTTCTTT. Amino acids: CASSEGPENTEAFF.

This clone was detected only a few times. The V gene is TRBV4-1, the J gene TRBJ1-1; TRBD1 is a possible D gene (5 bases). Between the trimmed V and J ends, which lost 10 bases and 4 bases, there was a span of 19 bases. This CDR3 region has 14 residues. Germline V gene data show CDR1 as MGHRA and CDR2 as YSYEKL. The CDR3 DNA reads as TGCGCCACCAGAGGAGTGCTAAGGGGCACTGAAGCTTTCTTT. Translating it yields CATRGVLRGTEAFF.

The chain has TRBV5-1 and TRBJ2-7; 11 bases agree with TRBD2. Looked up from germline, CDR1 is SGHRS and CDR2 is YFSETQ. The ends lost 1 base at V and 2 bases at J; junction bases unmatched: 11. This CDR3 is built from 18 residues. CDR3 amino acids: CASSLSLAGGTLTYEQYF. The CDR3 coding sequence is TGCGCCAGCAGCTTGTCCCTAGCGGGAGGAACCTTAACCTACGAGCAGTACTTC. Combining the CDR3 with reference TRBV5-1 and TRBJ2-7 gives the whole variable domain KAGVTQTPRYLIKTRGQQVTLSCSPISGHRSVSWYQQTPGQGLQFLFEYFSETQRNKGNFPGRFSGRQFSNSRSEMNVSTLELGDSALYLCASSLSLAGGTLTYEQYFGPGTRLTVT.

V usage is TRBV19 and J usage is TRBJ2-1, with D unclear. CDR1 LNHDA and CDR2 SQIVND come from the germline V gene (reference sequence). The CDR3 spans 16 residues. Trimming cost V 0 bases and J 4 bases, with 13 bases left between them. The CDR3 here is CASSIDQLQAYNEQFF. The CDR3 DNA is TGTGCCAGTAGTATAGATCAGTTACAAGCTTACAATGAGCAGTTCTTC.

This chain connects TRBV18 to TRBJ1-1, with a possible D match to TRBD1 (5 bases). With 2 bases removed from V and 8 bases from J, the gap between germline ends came to 12 bases. From germline, CDR1 is KGHSH and CDR2 LQKENI. The CDR3 is made up of 13 amino acids. The CDR3 DNA reads as TGTGCCAGCTCACCATCCATAGGGGAAGAAGCTTTCTTT. It is translated as CASSPSIGEEAFF.

The chain has TRBV5-1 and TRBJ1-2; 9 nucleotides line up with TRBD1. CDR1 and CDR2 from the germline V gene are SGHRS and YFSETQ. Losses at the gene ends were 4 bases for V and 5 bases for J; bases not matched to a gene: 6. This CDR3 has 14 amino acids. CDR3 loop: CASSLGTGMYGYTF. The CDR3 DNA sequence: TGCGCCAGCAGCCTTGGGACAGGGATGTATGGCTACACCTTC.

The CDR3 sequence: CAISVSENGYTF. CDR3 nucleotides: TGTGCCATCAGTGTATCGGAAAATGGCTACACCTTC. The chain combines TRBV10-3 with TRBJ1-2, with no clear D. The CDR3 is 12 residues long. The germline V and J ends were trimmed by 4 bases and 6 bases, with 9 bases remaining between them. The V gene's germline CDR1 is ENHRY and CDR2 SYGVKD.

This chain connects TRBV9 to TRBJ2-1; TRBD2 matches 13 bases. The J segment lost 4 bases and the V segment lost 3 bases, leaving 1 base of the junction unmatched. Germline values: CDR1 SGDLS, CDR2 YYNGEE. There are 15 residues in the CDR3. The CDR3 sequence: CASSAGLAGYNEQFF. In DNA form, the CDR3 reads TGTGCCAGCAGCGCGGGACTAGCGGGGTACAATGAGCAGTTCTTC.

The V call is TRBV28, the J call TRBJ2-5; 7 nucleotides align to TRBD1. CDR3 length equals 13 residues. Germline V gene lookup returns CDR1 MDHEN and CDR2 SYDVKM. V dropped 9 bases and J dropped 3; count of bases not matched to a gene: 7. The CDR3 region has the DNA TGTGCCAGTCAGATAGGGACAGAAGAGACCCAGTACTTC. Amino acid sequence: CASQIGTEETQYF.

The J gene is TRBJ2-3, the V gene TRBV10-3; a weak D match, TRBD1 (6 bases). The CDR3 length is 16 residues. Trimming left V 8 bases short and J 2 bases short, with 20 bases between. Germline-derived CDR1 and CDR2 are ENHRY and SYGVKD. CDR3 bases: TGTGCCATCGCGCCTAGTGGACAGCGGCACACAGATACGCAGTATTTT. Its protein is CAIAPSGQRHTDTQYF.

The rearrangement uses TRBV5-4 and TRBJ1-2, with D possibly TRBD1 on 6 matching bases. There are 14 residues in the CDR3. Per the germline V gene, CDR1 is SGHNT and CDR2 is YYREEE (reference sequence). Trimming cost V 4 bases and J 2 bases, with 12 bases left between them. CDR3 protein: CASSAGQLNYGYTF. CDR3 sequence (DNA): TGTGCCAGCAGCGCCGGACAGCTAAACTATGGCTACACCTTC. Based on the CDR3 plus reference TRBV5-4 and TRBJ1-2, the full variable domain is ETGVTQSPTHLIKTRGQQVTLRCSSQSGHNTVSWYQQALGQGPQFIFQYYREEENGRGNFPPRFSGLQFPNYSSELNVNALELDDSALYLCASSAGQLNYGYTFGSGTRLTVV.

This clone was counted once. This sequence joins TRBV29-1 and TRBJ2-2; a possible D gene is TRBD1 (5 bases). The CDR3 runs 13 residues. V lost 3 bases to trimming and J lost 3 bases, with 8 bases between them. In germline, CDR1 is SQVTM, CDR2 ANQGSEA. The CDR3 DNA follows: TGCAGCGTTGATACAGGCCACACCGGGGAGCTGTTTTTT. Encoded protein: CSVDTGHTGELFF.

The chain is built from TRBV11-3 and TRBJ2-5, with a possible D match to TRBD1 (6 bases). Trimming pared 1 base from V and 7 bases from J, leaving 10 bases between. This CDR3 is 13 amino acids long. CDR1 SGHNT and CDR2 YENEEA come from the germline V gene. The CDR3 is CASSLGQEATQYF. Here the CDR3 DNA reads TGTGCCAGCAGCTTAGGACAGGAGGCGACCCAGTACTTC.

This chain uses TRBV28 with TRBJ2-7; no clear D. Germline assignment: CDR1 MDHEN and CDR2 SYDVKM. The CDR3 contains 13 residues. Deletions cut 10 bases from V and 3 bases from J, with 16 bases between. The CDR3 bases are TGTGCCACCACAGACGGCTCACACTACGAGCAGTACTTC. It translates to CATTDGSHYEQYF.

This chain uses TRBV5-4 with TRBJ1-5; a possible D gene is TRBD1 (6 bases). The CDR3 contains 12 residues. Trimming removed 3 bases from V and 6 bases from J, with 7 bases in between. The germline CDR1 and CDR2 sequences are SGHNT and YYREEE (reference sequence). CDR3 DNA: TGTGCCAGCAGCTCCAGGGGTCAGCCCCAGCATTTT. As protein: CASSSRGQPQHF.

This chain uses TRBV4-1 with TRBJ2-5, with D possibly being TRBD2 (5 bases). V was trimmed by 0 bases and J by 5 bases, leaving 10 bases between them. The CDR3 extends over 14 amino acids. Germline V gene sequence: CDR1 MGHRA, CDR2 YSYEKL. The CDR3 loop is CASSQDRTPETQYF. CDR3 sequence (DNA): TGCGCCAGCAGCCAAGATAGGACTCCGGAGACCCAGTACTTC.

The chain carries TRBV11-3 and TRBJ2-2; D unresolved. CDR1 SGHNT and CDR2 YENEEA come from the germline V gene. V was clipped by 2 bases and J by 3 bases, with 4 bases between them. This CDR3 has 13 amino acids. The CDR3 DNA is TGTGCCAGCAGCTTAAAGGACACCGGGGAGCTGTTTTTT. It specifies CASSLKDTGELFF.

The chain carries TRBV29-1 and TRBJ2-1; D gene unclear. CDR1 is SQVTM, CDR2 ANQGSEA, per germline. There are 13 residues in the CDR3. The V end lost 7 bases, the J end lost 1 base, and 11 bases lay between the germline ends. The CDR3 here is CSALDGSYNEQFF. The CDR3 DNA follows: TGCAGCGCCCTGGACGGTTCCTACAATGAGCAGTTCTTC.

V usage is TRBV27 and J usage is TRBJ2-7; 9 positions agree with TRBD2. V trimming: 1 base; J trimming: 7 bases; junction bases outside the gene matches: 5. This CDR3 is built from 14 residues. CDR1 and CDR2 (germline): MNHEY, SMNVEV (reference sequence). The CDR3 is CASSLLAGAPEQYF. The CDR3 DNA follows: TGTGCCAGCAGTTTATTAGCGGGAGCCCCTGAGCAGTACTTC.

V is TRBV6-4 and J is TRBJ2-1; 9 bases line up with TRBD1. Germline V gives CDR1 MRHNA, CDR2 SNTAGT. Trimming removed 4 bases from V and 2 bases from J; junction bases left unmatched: 3. The CDR3 extends over 15 amino acids. The CDR3 reads CASSATGGAYNEQFF. Here the CDR3 DNA reads TGTGCCAGCAGTGCCACAGGGGGCGCCTACAATGAGCAGTTCTTC.

V and J are TRBV5-1 and TRBJ1-4; D unclear. The germline V gene encodes CDR1 SGHRS and CDR2 YFSETQ. V lost 5 bases, J lost 7 bases, and 15 bases lay in between. There are 14 residues in the CDR3. The CDR3 protein is CASSLQNPSEKLFF. CDR3 nucleotides: TGCGCCAGCAGTTTACAGAACCCCTCTGAAAAACTGTTTTTT. The variable domain in full, completed from reference TRBV5-1 and TRBJ1-4, reads KAGVTQTPRYLIKTRGQQVTLSCSPISGHRSVSWYQQTPGQGLQFLFEYFSETQRNKGNFPGRFSGRQFSNSRSEMNVSTLELGDSALYLCASSLQNPSEKLFFGSGTQLSVL.

The chain carries TRBV27 and TRBJ1-2; TRBD1 agrees at 11 bases. The CDR3 loop spans 15 amino acids. Germline trimming cut 4 bases from V and 7 bases from J; bases unmatched to any gene: 8. Germline CDR1 is MNHEY and CDR2 is SMNVEV (reference sequence). The CDR3 sequence: CASSSGDRGTGGYTF. The CDR3 coding sequence is TGTGCCAGCAGTTCCGGGGACAGGGGGACTGGTGGCTACACCTTC.